The rows below give T cell receptor beta chains drawn from one sample of a study of monozygotic twins with cystic fibrosis. TCRdb keeps only in-frame clones here, not all; method: immunoSEQ multiplex PCR. The sample includes some 32,000 clones, roughly 96% of them seen just once. Sequenced material: blood. All receptors come from a girl aged 2-10 years with cystic fibrosis. Both conserved end residues are part of each CDR3. The D gene is left open where the match is weak. Where a row states a size, it is once, few, many or the class of an expanded clone; other rows omit it.

D gene: -
J gene: TRBJ1-1
V gene: TRBV7-6
clone size: -
CDR3 protein: CASSLLRGSTEAFF
CDR3 DNA: TGTGCCAGCAGCTTATTAAGGGGTAGCACTGAAGCTTTCTTT

D gene: -
J gene: TRBJ2-2
V gene: TRBV29-1
clone size: -
CDR3 protein: CSVFLAAGTATGELFF
CDR3 DNA: TGCAGCGTTTTTCTTGCAGCCGGGACTGCCACCGGGGAGCTGTTTTTT

D gene: -
J gene: TRBJ2-6
V gene: TRBV5-5
clone size: -
CDR3 protein: CASSLLPSGANVLTF
CDR3 DNA: TGTGCCAGCAGCTTGCTTCCGTCTGGGGCCAACGTCCTGACTTTC

D gene: -
J gene: TRBJ1-2
V gene: TRBV2
clone size: -
CDR3 protein: CASSSAGTVYGYTF
CDR3 DNA: TGTGCCAGCAGTTCTGCCGGGACGGTTTATGGCTACACCTTC

D gene: -
J gene: TRBJ1-2
V gene: TRBV19
clone size: -
CDR3 protein: CASSTLMGYGYTF
CDR3 DNA: TGTGCCAGTAGTACCTTAATGGGATATGGCTACACCTTC

D gene: -
J gene: TRBJ2-7
V gene: TRBV2
clone size: -
CDR3 protein: CASSDSYEQYF
CDR3 DNA: TGTGCCAGCTCAGACTCCTACGAGCAGTACTTC

D gene: -
J gene: TRBJ2-5
V gene: TRBV27
clone size: -
CDR3 protein: CASSPDIRKETQYF
CDR3 DNA: TGTGCCAGCAGTCCCGACATCCGCAAAGAGACCCAGTACTTC

D gene: -
J gene: TRBJ2-1
V gene: TRBV6-5
clone size: once
CDR3 protein: CASSLRGDNEQFF
CDR3 DNA: TGTGCCAGCAGTCTCCGGGGTGACAATGAGCAGTTCTTC

D gene: -
J gene: TRBJ2-5
V gene: TRBV5-4
clone size: once
CDR3 protein: CASSLGQETQYF
CDR3 DNA: TGTGCCAGCAGCTTGGGCCAAGAGACCCAGTACTTC

D gene: -
J gene: TRBJ2-4
V gene: TRBV18
clone size: -
CDR3 protein: CASSQRGGDTGPIIQYF
CDR3 DNA: TGTGCCAGCTCACAACGTGGTGGGGACACCGGTCCTATCATTCAGTACTTC

D gene: TRBD2
J gene: TRBJ2-5
V gene: TRBV7-8
clone size: once
CDR3 protein: CASSSTSGSQETQYF
CDR3 DNA: TGTGCCAGCAGCTCGACTAGCGGGAGCCAGGAGACCCAGTACTTC

D gene: -
J gene: TRBJ1-2
V gene: TRBV27
clone size: -
CDR3 protein: CASRRNDLIQNYGYTF
CDR3 DNA: TGTGCCAGCAGAAGGAACGACCTTATCCAAAACTATGGCTACACCTTC

D gene: -
J gene: TRBJ2-2
V gene: TRBV28
clone size: once
CDR3 protein: CASRPGTYTNTGELFF
CDR3 DNA: TGTGCCAGCAGACCCGGGACTTATACGAACACCGGGGAGCTGTTTTTT

D gene: -
J gene: TRBJ1-1
V gene: TRBV4-1
clone size: -
CDR3 protein: CASSQDLKDTEAFF
CDR3 DNA: TGCGCCAGCAGCCAAGATTTAAAGGACACTGAAGCTTTCTTT

D gene: -
J gene: TRBJ2-7
V gene: TRBV29-1
clone size: once
CDR3 protein: CSVLDLGPAYEQYF
CDR3 DNA: TGCAGCGTGCTAGACCTGGGACCAGCCTACGAGCAGTACTTC

D gene: -
J gene: TRBJ2-5
V gene: TRBV2
clone size: -
CDR3 protein: CATLWSDIEETQYF
CDR3 DNA: TGTGCCACCTTATGGTCGGACATTGAAGAGACCCAGTACTTC

D gene: -
J gene: TRBJ2-7
V gene: TRBV19
clone size: -
CDR3 protein: CASSGGHEQYF
CDR3 DNA: TGTGCCAGTAGTGGAGGCCACGAGCAGTACTTC

D gene: -
J gene: TRBJ2-1
V gene: TRBV9
clone size: -
CDR3 protein: CASSVATYNEQFF
CDR3 DNA: TGTGCCAGCAGCGTAGCTACGTACAATGAGCAGTTCTTC

D gene: -
J gene: TRBJ2-2
V gene: TRBV5-1
clone size: once
CDR3 protein: CASSEARLSGELFF
CDR3 DNA: TGCGCCAGCAGCGAAGCTCGCCTCTCCGGGGAGCTGTTTTTT

D gene: -
J gene: TRBJ1-4
V gene: TRBV5-1
clone size: -
CDR3 protein: CASSLEGNARNEKLFF
CDR3 DNA: TGCGCCAGCAGCTTGGAGGGAAACGCCCGTAATGAAAAACTGTTTTTT

D gene: TRBD1
J gene: TRBJ1-3
V gene: TRBV2
clone size: -
CDR3 protein: CASQSQGAPGNTIYF
CDR3 DNA: TGTGCCAGCCAATCCCAGGGGGCCCCTGGAAACACCATATATTTT

D gene: TRBD2
J gene: TRBJ2-1
V gene: TRBV19
clone size: -
CDR3 protein: CASTRSSGIDEQFF
CDR3 DNA: TGTGCCAGTACGAGGTCTAGCGGGATTGACGAGCAGTTCTTC

D gene: -
J gene: TRBJ2-3
V gene: TRBV28
clone size: -
CDR3 protein: CASSLYDGGTDTQYF
CDR3 DNA: TGTGCCAGCAGTTTATACGACGGGGGCACAGATACGCAGTATTTT

D gene: TRBD2
J gene: TRBJ2-7
V gene: TRBV5-6
clone size: -
CDR3 protein: CASSWMTSGNSYEQYF
CDR3 DNA: TGTGCCAGCAGCTGGATGACTAGCGGGAACTCCTACGAGCAGTACTTC

D gene: -
J gene: TRBJ1-2
V gene: TRBV5-5
clone size: -
CDR3 protein: CASSLVGRTLFGYTF
CDR3 DNA: TGTGCCAGCAGCCTGGTAGGCAGAACCCTCTTTGGCTACACCTTC

D gene: -
J gene: TRBJ1-6
V gene: TRBV30
clone size: -
CDR3 protein: CAWSGLGYNSPLHF
CDR3 DNA: TGTGCCTGGAGTGGTCTGGGCTATAATTCACCCCTCCACTTT